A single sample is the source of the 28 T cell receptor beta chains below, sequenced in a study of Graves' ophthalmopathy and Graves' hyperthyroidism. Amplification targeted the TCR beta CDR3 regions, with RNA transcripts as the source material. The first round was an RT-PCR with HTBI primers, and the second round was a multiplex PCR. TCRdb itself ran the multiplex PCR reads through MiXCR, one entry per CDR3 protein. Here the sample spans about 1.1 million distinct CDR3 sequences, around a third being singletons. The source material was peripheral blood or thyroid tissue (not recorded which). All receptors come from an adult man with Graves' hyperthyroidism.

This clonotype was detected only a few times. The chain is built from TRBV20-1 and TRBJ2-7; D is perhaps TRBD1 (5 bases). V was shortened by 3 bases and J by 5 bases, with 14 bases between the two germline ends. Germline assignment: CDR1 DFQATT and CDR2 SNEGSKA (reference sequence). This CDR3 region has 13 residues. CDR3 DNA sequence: TGCAGTGCTAGCGAAGGCAGGGCCCACGAGCAGTACTTC. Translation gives CSASEGRAHEQYF.

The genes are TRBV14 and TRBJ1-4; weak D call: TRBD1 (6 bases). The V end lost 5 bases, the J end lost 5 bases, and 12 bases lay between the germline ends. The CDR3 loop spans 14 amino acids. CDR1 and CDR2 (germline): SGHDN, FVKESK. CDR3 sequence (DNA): TGTGCCAGCAGCAAGGGACACCAGAATGAAAAACTGTTTTTT. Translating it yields CASSKGHQNEKLFF.

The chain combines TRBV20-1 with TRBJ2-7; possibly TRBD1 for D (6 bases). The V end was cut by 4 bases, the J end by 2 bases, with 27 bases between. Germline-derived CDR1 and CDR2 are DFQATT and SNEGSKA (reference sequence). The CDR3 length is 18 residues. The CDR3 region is CSAKDSKNPFGGAYEQYF. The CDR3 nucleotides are TGCAGTGCTAAGGACAGCAAGAATCCTTTTGGTGGGGCCTACGAGCAGTACTTC.

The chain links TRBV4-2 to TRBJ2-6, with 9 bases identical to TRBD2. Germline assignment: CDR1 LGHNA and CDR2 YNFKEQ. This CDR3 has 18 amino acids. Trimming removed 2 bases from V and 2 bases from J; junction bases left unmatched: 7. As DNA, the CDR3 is TGTGCCAGCAGCCAATCCTTAGCGGGAGCAGCTGGGGCCAACGTCCTGACTTTC. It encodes CASSQSLAGAAGANVLTF.

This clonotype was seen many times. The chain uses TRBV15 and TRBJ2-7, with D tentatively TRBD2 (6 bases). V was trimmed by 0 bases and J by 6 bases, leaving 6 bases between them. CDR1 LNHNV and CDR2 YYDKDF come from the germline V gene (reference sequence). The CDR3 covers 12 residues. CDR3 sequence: CATSREGGEQYF. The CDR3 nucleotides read TGTGCCACCAGCAGAGAGGGGGGCGAGCAGTACTTC.

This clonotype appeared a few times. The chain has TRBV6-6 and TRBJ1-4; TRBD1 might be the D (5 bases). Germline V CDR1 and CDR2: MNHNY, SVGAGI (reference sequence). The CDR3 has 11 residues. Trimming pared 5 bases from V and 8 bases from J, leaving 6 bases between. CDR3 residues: CASSGAEKLFF. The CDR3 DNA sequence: TGTGCCAGCAGTGGGGCAGAAAAACTGTTTTTT.

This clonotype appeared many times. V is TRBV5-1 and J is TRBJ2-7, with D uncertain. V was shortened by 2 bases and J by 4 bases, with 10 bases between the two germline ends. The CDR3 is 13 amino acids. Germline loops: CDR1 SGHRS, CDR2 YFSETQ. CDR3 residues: CASSLSRTYEQYF. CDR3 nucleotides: TGCGCCAGCAGCTTAAGTCGGACGTACGAGCAGTACTTC.

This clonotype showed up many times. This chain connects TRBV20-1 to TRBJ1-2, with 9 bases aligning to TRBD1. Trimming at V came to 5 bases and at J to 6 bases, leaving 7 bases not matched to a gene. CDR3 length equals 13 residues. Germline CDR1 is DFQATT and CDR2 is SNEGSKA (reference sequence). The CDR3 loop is CSARTGDRHGYTF. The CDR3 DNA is TGCAGTGCTCGGACAGGGGACCGGCATGGCTACACCTTC.

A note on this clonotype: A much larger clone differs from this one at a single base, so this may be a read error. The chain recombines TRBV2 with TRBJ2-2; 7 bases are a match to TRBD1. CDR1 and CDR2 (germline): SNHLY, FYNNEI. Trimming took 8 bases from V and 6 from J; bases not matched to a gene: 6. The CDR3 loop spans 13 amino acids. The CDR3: CASVTQGSGELFF. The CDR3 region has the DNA TGTGCCAGCGTGACACAGGGGTCCGGGGAGCTGTTTTTT.

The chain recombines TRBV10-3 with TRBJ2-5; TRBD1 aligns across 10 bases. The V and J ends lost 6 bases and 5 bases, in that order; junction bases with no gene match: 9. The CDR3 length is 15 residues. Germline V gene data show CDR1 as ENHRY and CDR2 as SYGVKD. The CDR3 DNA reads TGTGCCATCAGACCTGGACAGGGGGAACTCGAGACCCAGTACTTC. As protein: CAIRPGQGELETQYF.

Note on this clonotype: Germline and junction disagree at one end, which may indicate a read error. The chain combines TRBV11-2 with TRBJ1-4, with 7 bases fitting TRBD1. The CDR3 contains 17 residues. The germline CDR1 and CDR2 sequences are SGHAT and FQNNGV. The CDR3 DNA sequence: TGCGCCAGCAGCCAAGTGGGAGTACAGGGGACGAATGAAAAACTGTTTTTT. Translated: CASSQVGVQGTNEKLFF. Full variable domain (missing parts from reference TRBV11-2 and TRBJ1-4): EAGVAQSPRYKIIEKRQSVAFWCNPISGHATLYWYQQILGQGPKLLIQFQNNGVVDDSQLPKDRFSAERLKGVDSTLKIQPAKLEDSAVYLCASSQVGVQGTNEKLFFGSGTQLSVL.

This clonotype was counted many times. The CDR3: CASSQDSRSNQPQHF. CDR3 nucleotide sequence: TGCGCCAGCAGCCAAGACTCACGGAGCAATCAGCCCCAGCATTTT. The chain uses TRBV4-3 and TRBJ1-5; D gene uncertain. Deletions cut 0 bases from V and 1 base from J, with 7 bases between. Per germline, CDR1 LGHNA and CDR2 YSLEER. The CDR3 totals 15 residues.

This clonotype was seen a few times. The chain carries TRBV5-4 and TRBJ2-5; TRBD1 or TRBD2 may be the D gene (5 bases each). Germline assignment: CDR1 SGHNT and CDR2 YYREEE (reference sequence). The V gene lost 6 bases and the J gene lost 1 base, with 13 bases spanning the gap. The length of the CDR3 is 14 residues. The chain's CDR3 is CASNGDPPQETQYF. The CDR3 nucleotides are TGTGCCAGCAACGGGGACCCCCCCCAAGAGACCCAGTACTTC.

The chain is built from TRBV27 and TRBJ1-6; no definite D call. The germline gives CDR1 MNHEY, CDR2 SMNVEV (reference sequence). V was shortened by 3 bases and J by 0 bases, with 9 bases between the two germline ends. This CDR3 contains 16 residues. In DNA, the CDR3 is TGTGCCAGCAGTTTCGACACTAGCTCCTATAATTCACCCCTCCACTTT. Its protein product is CASSFDTSSYNSPLHF.

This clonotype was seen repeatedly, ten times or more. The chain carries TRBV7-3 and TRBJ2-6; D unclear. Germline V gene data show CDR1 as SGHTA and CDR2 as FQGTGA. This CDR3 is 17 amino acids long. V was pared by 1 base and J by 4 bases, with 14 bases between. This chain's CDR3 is CASSLNSRTAGANVLTF. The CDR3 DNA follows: TGTGCCAGCAGCTTAAATTCGAGAACAGCGGGGGCCAACGTCCTGACTTTC. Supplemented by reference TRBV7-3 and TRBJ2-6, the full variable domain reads GAGVSQTPSNKVTEKGKYVELRCDPISGHTALYWYRQSLGQGPEFLIYFQGTGAADDSGLPNDRFFAVRPEGSVSTLKIQRTERGDSAVYLCASSLNSRTAGANVLTFGAGSRLTVL.

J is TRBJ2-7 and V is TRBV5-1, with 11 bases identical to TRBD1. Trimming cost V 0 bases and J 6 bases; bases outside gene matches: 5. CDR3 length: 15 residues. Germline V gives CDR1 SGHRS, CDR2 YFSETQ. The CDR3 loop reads CASSLEGQGGGEQYF. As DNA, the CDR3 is TGCGCCAGCAGCTTGGAGGGACAGGGGGGAGGCGAGCAGTACTTC.

The CDR3 DNA reads TGCGCCAGCAGCTTGGTAACTAGCGGGAGAAGTGGATCCTACGAGCAGTACTTC. It translates to CASSLVTSGRSGSYEQYF. The V call is TRBV5-1, the J call TRBJ2-7, with TRBD2 identical over 11 bases. Germline loops: CDR1 SGHRS, CDR2 YFSETQ. The J segment lost 1 base and the V segment lost 0 bases, leaving 9 bases of the junction unmatched. This CDR3 spans 18 amino acids.

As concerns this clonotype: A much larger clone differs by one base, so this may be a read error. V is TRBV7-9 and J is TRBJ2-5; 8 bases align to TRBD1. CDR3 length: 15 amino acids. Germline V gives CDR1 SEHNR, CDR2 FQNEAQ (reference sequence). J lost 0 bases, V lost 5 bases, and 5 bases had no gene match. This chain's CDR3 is CASSKGQAHQETQYF. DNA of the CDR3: TGTGCCAGCAGCAAGGGACAGGCCCACCAAGAGACCCAGTACTTC.

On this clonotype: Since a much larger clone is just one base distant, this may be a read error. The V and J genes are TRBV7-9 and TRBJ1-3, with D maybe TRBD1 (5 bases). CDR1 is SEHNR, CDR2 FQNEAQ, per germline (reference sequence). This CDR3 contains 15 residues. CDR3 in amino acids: CASSLGRGPGNNIYF. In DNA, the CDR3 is TGTGCCAGCAGCTTAGGAAGGGGCCCTGGAAACAACATATATTTT.

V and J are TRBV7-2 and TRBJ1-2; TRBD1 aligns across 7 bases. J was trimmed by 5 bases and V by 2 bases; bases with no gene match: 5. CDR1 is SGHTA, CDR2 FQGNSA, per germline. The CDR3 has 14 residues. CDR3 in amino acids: CASSLFGTAYGYTF. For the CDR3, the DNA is TGTGCCAGCAGCTTATTTGGGACAGCGTATGGCTACACCTTC.

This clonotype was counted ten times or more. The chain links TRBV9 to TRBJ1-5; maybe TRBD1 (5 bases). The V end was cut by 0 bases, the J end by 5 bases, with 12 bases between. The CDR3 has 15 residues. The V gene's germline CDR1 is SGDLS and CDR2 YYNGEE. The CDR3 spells CASSVAGAVHQPQHF. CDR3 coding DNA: TGTGCCAGCAGCGTAGCTGGGGCCGTCCATCAGCCCCAGCATTTT.

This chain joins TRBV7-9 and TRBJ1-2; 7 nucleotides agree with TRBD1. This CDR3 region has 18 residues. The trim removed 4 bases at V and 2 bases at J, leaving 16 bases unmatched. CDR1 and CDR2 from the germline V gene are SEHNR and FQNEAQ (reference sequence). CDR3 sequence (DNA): TGTGCCAGCAGCTCTCTTTGGGACCCATTACAGGGGAACTATGGCTACACCTTC. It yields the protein CASSSLWDPLQGNYGYTF.

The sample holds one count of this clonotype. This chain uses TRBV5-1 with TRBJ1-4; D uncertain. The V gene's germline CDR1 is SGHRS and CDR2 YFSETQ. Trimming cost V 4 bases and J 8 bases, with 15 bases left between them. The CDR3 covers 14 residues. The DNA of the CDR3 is TGCGCCAGCAGCGACGGGGTTTTAAGCGAAAAACTGTTTTTT. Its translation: CASSDGVLSEKLFF.

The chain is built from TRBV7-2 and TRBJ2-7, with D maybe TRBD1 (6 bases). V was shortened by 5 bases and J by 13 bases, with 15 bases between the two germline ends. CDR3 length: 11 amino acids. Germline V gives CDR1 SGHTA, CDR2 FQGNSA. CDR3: CASSQTPGQYF. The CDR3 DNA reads TGTGCCAGCAGCCAGACACCGGGACAATACTTC.

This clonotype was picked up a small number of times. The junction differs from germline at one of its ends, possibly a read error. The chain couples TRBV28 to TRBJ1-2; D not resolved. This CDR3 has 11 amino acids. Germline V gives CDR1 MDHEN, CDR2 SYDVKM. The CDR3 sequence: CASSLMALFYF. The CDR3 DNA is TGTGCCAGCAGTTTAATGGCCCTTTTTTACTTC.

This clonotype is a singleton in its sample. The CDR3 DNA follows: TGTGCCAGCAGTATTGTGGGGGTTTCCTACGAGCAGTACTTC. Its protein product is CASSIVGVSYEQYF. The chain couples TRBV7-2 to TRBJ2-7, with D perhaps being TRBD1 or TRBD2 (5 bases each). The CDR3 sequence is 14 residues long. CDR1 is SGHTA, CDR2 FQGNSA, per germline. V lost 6 bases and J 1 base, leaving 13 bases between the germline ends.

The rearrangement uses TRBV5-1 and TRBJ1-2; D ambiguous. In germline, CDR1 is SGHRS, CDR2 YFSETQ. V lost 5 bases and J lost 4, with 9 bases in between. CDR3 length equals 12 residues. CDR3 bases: TGCGCCAGCAGGGCAGGATTCTATGGCTACACCTTC. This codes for CASRAGFYGYTF.

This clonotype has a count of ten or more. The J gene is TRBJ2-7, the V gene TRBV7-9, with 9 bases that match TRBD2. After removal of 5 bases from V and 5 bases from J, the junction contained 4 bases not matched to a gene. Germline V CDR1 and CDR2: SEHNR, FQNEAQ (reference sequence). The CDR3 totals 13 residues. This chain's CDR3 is CASSGTSYHEQYF. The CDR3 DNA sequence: TGTGCCAGCAGCGGGACTAGCTACCACGAGCAGTACTTC.